The rows below give T cell receptor beta chains drawn from one sample of a study of T cells after yellow fever vaccination. Each CDR3 protein gets one entry after TCRdb re-called the 5' RACE reads with MiXCR. Altogether around 260,000 distinct CDR3 sequences are present, roughly 4.8% being singletons, with the ten largest covering around 3.5%. The specimen was CD4+ T cells sorted from PBMCs, collected on the day of the yellow fever booster vaccination. Every receptor here comes from a man in his late teens or twenties who received the YFV17D yellow fever vaccine. CDR3s include the opening cysteine and the closing phenylalanine or tryptophan.

cdr3_length j_call v_call cdr3_aa
15 TRBJ1-1 TRBV12-3/TRBV12-4 CASSFNFQFNTEAFF
15 TRBJ2-1 TRBV15 CATSRERTVSNEQFF
14 TRBJ2-1 TRBV24-1 CATSDVRGSDEQFF
17 TRBJ2-3 TRBV5-1 CASSLSPSGPSTDTQYF
15 TRBJ2-3 TRBV13 CASSLGLVIADTQYF
12 TRBJ2-5 TRBV7-2 CASSLDKETQYF
14 TRBJ2-7 TRBV5-1 CASSWRPVSYEQYF
16 TRBJ2-3 TRBV7-6 CASSLLAGGIADTQYF
16 TRBJ2-4 TRBV4-3 CASSQDKRQGKNIQYF
14 TRBJ1-5 TRBV12-3/TRBV12-4 CASTPDRPNQPQHF
16 TRBJ2-3 TRBV4-3 CASSHSRGRSTDTQYF
12 TRBJ2-3 TRBV29-1 CSVAGFGDTQYF
12 TRBJ2-1 TRBV5-5 CASSYDRDRQFF
17 TRBJ2-3 TRBV5-1 CASDPGMDSRRRDTQYF
15 TRBJ1-2 TRBV6-5 CASSLRATGGLGYTF
12 TRBJ1-2 TRBV19 CASSIERVGYTF
13 TRBJ1-1 TRBV6-2/TRBV6-3 CASSYGGGLQAFF
15 TRBJ2-2 TRBV12-3/TRBV12-4 CASSRDAALPGELFF
12 TRBJ1-1 TRBV7-9 CASSITGIEAFF
15 TRBJ2-1 TRBV19 CASSIRDRGSYEQFF
12 TRBJ1-5 TRBV20-1 CSAEGSNQPQHF
15 TRBJ1-2 TRBV4-1 CASSQAPQGINGYTF
16 TRBJ2-3 TRBV30 CAWSVWSGGKTDTQYF
15 TRBJ2-7 TRBV4-2 CASSPGGVSSYEQYF
14 TRBJ1-2 TRBV7-2 CASSLGPGAGGYTF
13 TRBJ1-1 TRBV20-1 CSALRRMNTEAFF
11 TRBJ2-5 TRBV24-1 CATSDRETQYF
16 TRBJ1-6 TRBV9 CASSVSSRSWESPLHF
11 TRBJ1-2 TRBV2 CASSDHYGYTF
16 TRBJ1-1 TRBV10-3 CAISSAGRETNTEAFF
14 TRBJ1-1 TRBV5-1 CASSLRSMNTEAFF
17 TRBJ2-6 TRBV6-2/TRBV6-3 CASSYSGFHSGANVLTF
13 TRBJ2-5 TRBV3-1 CASSQSYRRAQYF
13 TRBJ2-3 TRBV4-1 CASSQEVRDTQYF
14 TRBJ1-1 TRBV7-2 CASSTRQVNTEAFF
12 TRBJ1-1 TRBV19 CASSISGAEAFF
13 TRBJ1-6 TRBV20-1 CSARDQAGSPLHF
13 TRBJ1-1 TRBV12-3/TRBV12-4 CASSLRGRPEAFF
14 TRBJ2-3 TRBV7-8 CASKERGRTDTQYF
14 TRBJ1-2 TRBV5-4 CASSLSTERWGYTF
11 TRBJ2-5 TRBV29-1 CSVCLQETQYF
16 TRBJ1-1 TRBV12-3/TRBV12-4 CASSLGSGVLNTEAFF
15 TRBJ2-7 TRBV7-6 CASSGRLAGEYEQYF
11 TRBJ1-2 TRBV2 CASSDWAGYTF
15 TRBJ1-2 TRBV7-6 CASSLERGLDYGYTF